This is a list of T cell receptor beta chains from one sample in a study of PD-L1 blockade in urothelial cancer. Method: immunoSEQ multiplex PCR; TCRdb's copy keeps in-frame clones and lacks some. The profile shows just under 50,000 clones, around 84% of them singletons. This specimen consisted of PBMCs, obtained around atezolizumab (anti-PD-L1) treatment. These receptors were obtained from a man in his 70s with urothelial cancer. The CDR3 runs from the conserved cysteine through the conserved F or W. Fields, in order: clone size, D gene, V gene, J gene, CDR3 DNA, CDR3 protein. D genes are given only for firm matches. Clone size is shown for a subset of rows, as once, few, many or a class of expanded clone.

clone size: .; D gene: TRBD1; V gene: TRBV5-4; J gene: TRBJ2-5; CDR3 DNA: TGTGCCAGCAGCCTAAGACAGGGGCCAGAGACCCAGTACTTC; CDR3 protein: CASSLRQGPETQYF
clone size: .; D gene: .; V gene: TRBV25-1; J gene: TRBJ2-1; CDR3 DNA: TGTGCCAGCAGTACCCAGGGGGGTATAGGGGAGCAGTTCTTC; CDR3 protein: CASSTQGGIGEQFF
clone size: .; D gene: TRBD1; V gene: TRBV7-2; J gene: TRBJ2-7; CDR3 DNA: TGTGCCAGCAGCCATGCCCCGGGACAGGGGGCTTACGAGCAGTACTTC; CDR3 protein: CASSHAPGQGAYEQYF
clone size: few; D gene: TRBD1; V gene: TRBV7-9; J gene: TRBJ2-5; CDR3 DNA: TGTGCCAGCAGCTTAGCGACAGGGTCGGAGACCCAGTACTTC; CDR3 protein: CASSLATGSETQYF
clone size: .; D gene: .; V gene: TRBV28; J gene: TRBJ1-4; CDR3 DNA: TGTGCCAGCAGTCAAGCCGCAAAGCCTACTAATGAAAAACTGTTTTTT; CDR3 protein: CASSQAAKPTNEKLFF
clone size: .; D gene: .; V gene: TRBV18; J gene: TRBJ1-1; CDR3 DNA: TGTGCCAGCTCACCACCGATCAGAACTGAAGCTTTCTTT; CDR3 protein: CASSPPIRTEAFF
clone size: .; D gene: TRBD1; V gene: TRBV27; J gene: TRBJ1-6; CDR3 DNA: TGTGCCAGCAGCGCCAGGGGGCCGAATTCACCCCTCCACTTT; CDR3 protein: CASSARGPNSPLHF
clone size: .; D gene: TRBD1; V gene: TRBV2; J gene: TRBJ1-6; CDR3 DNA: TGTGCCAGCAGGCAGGGGGCGAATAATTCACCCCTCCACTTT; CDR3 protein: CASRQGANNSPLHF
clone size: once; D gene: .; V gene: TRBV9; J gene: TRBJ2-7; CDR3 DNA: TGTGCCAGCAGCTCTCGACTAGTAGCGAGCGAGCAGTACTTC; CDR3 protein: CASSSRLVASEQYF
clone size: once; D gene: .; V gene: TRBV5-6; J gene: TRBJ2-3; CDR3 DNA: TGTGCCAGCAGCGAGTTAGGGAGGGGGGCAGATACGCAGTATTTT; CDR3 protein: CASSELGRGADTQYF
clone size: .; D gene: TRBD1; V gene: TRBV27; J gene: TRBJ1-6; CDR3 DNA: TGTGCCAGCAGTTCCGGGACAGGGGGCTTACCCCTCCACTTT; CDR3 protein: CASSSGTGGLPLHF
clone size: .; D gene: .; V gene: TRBV7-6; J gene: TRBJ2-1; CDR3 DNA: TGTGCCAGCAGTCTAGAACCCTACAATGAGCAGTTCTTC; CDR3 protein: CASSLEPYNEQFF
clone size: .; D gene: TRBD1; V gene: TRBV4-2; J gene: TRBJ2-1; CDR3 DNA: TGTGCCAGCAGCCAACTTCCGGGACAGAACAATGAGCAGTTCTTC; CDR3 protein: CASSQLPGQNNEQFF
clone size: .; D gene: .; V gene: TRBV5-4; J gene: TRBJ2-7; CDR3 DNA: TGTGCCAGCAGCTTCAGCGGTTCCTACGAGCAGTACTTC; CDR3 protein: CASSFSGSYEQYF
clone size: .; D gene: TRBD1; V gene: TRBV28; J gene: TRBJ1-2; CDR3 DNA: TGTGCCAGCAGTTCCCATGGACAGGGTAGGGGCTACACCTTC; CDR3 protein: CASSSHGQGRGYTF
clone size: once; D gene: TRBD2; V gene: TRBV29-1; J gene: TRBJ2-3; CDR3 DNA: TGCAGCGTTGAGGGGGTTTTGGTAGCGGGAGGGGCTAGCACAGATACGCAGTATTTT; CDR3 protein: CSVEGVLVAGGASTDTQYF
clone size: .; D gene: TRBD2; V gene: TRBV19; J gene: TRBJ2-5; CDR3 DNA: TGTGCCAGTAGTGTAGCGGGAGGAAAAGAGACCCAGTACTTC; CDR3 protein: CASSVAGGKETQYF
clone size: .; D gene: TRBD2; V gene: TRBV2; J gene: TRBJ2-5; CDR3 DNA: TGTGCCAGCAGTGTAGCGGGAGGGAAAGAGACCCAGTACTTC; CDR3 protein: CASSVAGGKETQYF
clone size: .; D gene: TRBD1; V gene: TRBV28; J gene: TRBJ1-2; CDR3 DNA: TGTGCCAGCACCGGACCACCGGGACAGGGGGCCTATGGCTACACCTTC; CDR3 protein: CASTGPPGQGAYGYTF
clone size: .; D gene: .; V gene: TRBV28; J gene: TRBJ1-5; CDR3 DNA: TGTGCCAGCAGTTTATTGAGTCCTCGGCCCCAGCATTTT; CDR3 protein: CASSLLSPRPQHF
clone size: .; D gene: .; V gene: TRBV19; J gene: TRBJ2-3; CDR3 DNA: TGTGCCAGTAGCCTCCGGCTATGGGGGACTAGCACAGATACGCAGTATTTT; CDR3 protein: CASSLRLWGTSTDTQYF
clone size: .; D gene: TRBD1; V gene: TRBV28; J gene: TRBJ2-5; CDR3 DNA: TGTGCCAGCAGTTCCCCTAAAGGACAGGGGAAAGAGACCCAGTACTTC; CDR3 protein: CASSSPKGQGKETQYF
clone size: .; D gene: .; V gene: TRBV4-3; J gene: TRBJ2-7; CDR3 DNA: TGCGCCAGCAGCCAAGATCACTCTCCCTACGAGCAGTACTTC; CDR3 protein: CASSQDHSPYEQYF
clone size: .; D gene: .; V gene: TRBV30; J gene: TRBJ1-1; CDR3 DNA: TGTGCCTGGGCCAGCGGGAGGCGGGTGACTGAAGCTTTCTTT; CDR3 protein: CAWASGRRVTEAFF
clone size: few; D gene: .; V gene: TRBV5-1; J gene: TRBJ1-4; CDR3 DNA: TGCGCCAGCAGTATGAACAGCCGTAATGAAAAACTGTTTTTT; CDR3 protein: CASSMNSRNEKLFF
clone size: .; D gene: .; V gene: TRBV7-9; J gene: TRBJ2-1; CDR3 DNA: TGTGCCAGCAGCTTAGACCGCGGTGCGGCTCCAGCGGCAAACAATGAGCAGTTCTTC; CDR3 protein: CASSLDRGAAPAANNEQFF
clone size: .; D gene: .; V gene: TRBV9; J gene: TRBJ2-2; CDR3 DNA: TGTGCCAGCAGCCCACGGGACACTCGACCCGGGGAGCTGTTTTTT; CDR3 protein: CASSPRDTRPGELFF
clone size: .; D gene: .; V gene: TRBV19; J gene: TRBJ1-2; CDR3 DNA: TGTGCCAGTAGTTCCCTCGGACAGTTCTATGGCTACACCTTC; CDR3 protein: CASSSLGQFYGYTF
clone size: .; D gene: TRBD1; V gene: TRBV4-3; J gene: TRBJ1-2; CDR3 DNA: TGCGCCAGCAGCCAAGATCCCTCCGGGGGAACAGGGGATTGCTACACCTTC; CDR3 protein: CASSQDPSGGTGDCYTF
clone size: .; D gene: .; V gene: TRBV5-4; J gene: TRBJ2-3; CDR3 DNA: TGTGCCAGCAGCTTGGGCGGGATCTACACAGATACGCAGTATTTT; CDR3 protein: CASSLGGIYTDTQYF
clone size: .; D gene: .; V gene: TRBV7-2; J gene: TRBJ1-5; CDR3 DNA: TGTGCCAGCAGCTTAGCCAGTCATCAGCCCCAGCATTTT; CDR3 protein: CASSLASHQPQHF
clone size: .; D gene: .; V gene: TRBV7-9; J gene: TRBJ1-6; CDR3 DNA: TGTGCCAGCAGCTTAGACACCAATTCACCCCTCCACTTT; CDR3 protein: CASSLDTNSPLHF
clone size: once; D gene: .; V gene: TRBV11-2; J gene: TRBJ2-3; CDR3 DNA: TGTGCCAGCAGCTTAGGGGTAGGGGGCACAGATACGCAGTATTTT; CDR3 protein: CASSLGVGGTDTQYF
clone size: .; D gene: .; V gene: TRBV7-9; J gene: TRBJ1-5; CDR3 DNA: TGTGCCAGCAGCTCGGTAAACAGCAATCAGCCCCAGCATTTT; CDR3 protein: CASSSVNSNQPQHF
clone size: .; D gene: .; V gene: TRBV9; J gene: TRBJ2-2; CDR3 DNA: TGTGCCAGCAGATTCGGGACTCAGAACACCGGGGAGCTGTTTTTT; CDR3 protein: CASRFGTQNTGELFF
clone size: .; D gene: TRBD1; V gene: TRBV7-2; J gene: TRBJ1-2; CDR3 DNA: TGTGCCAGCGGCCAGGGGGTTATCTATGGCTACACCTTC; CDR3 protein: CASGQGVIYGYTF
clone size: .; D gene: .; V gene: TRBV5-1; J gene: TRBJ2-7; CDR3 DNA: TGCGCCAGCAGCTTGGCGGCAGGAACCTACGAGCAGTACTTC; CDR3 protein: CASSLAAGTYEQYF
clone size: .; D gene: TRBD1; V gene: TRBV6-5; J gene: TRBJ1-2; CDR3 DNA: TGTGCCAGCAGTTACTCTGGGACAGCTAACTATGGCTACACCTTC; CDR3 protein: CASSYSGTANYGYTF
clone size: .; D gene: TRBD1; V gene: TRBV2; J gene: TRBJ2-3; CDR3 DNA: TGTGCCAGCAGTGATCGGGCAGGGGGAAGGACAGATACGCAGTATTTT; CDR3 protein: CASSDRAGGRTDTQYF
clone size: .; D gene: TRBD2; V gene: TRBV11-1; J gene: TRBJ2-1; CDR3 DNA: TGTGCCAGCAGGGGTAGCGGGGGCGTGTACAATGAGCAGTTCTTC; CDR3 protein: CASRGSGGVYNEQFF
clone size: .; D gene: .; V gene: TRBV19; J gene: TRBJ2-6; CDR3 DNA: TGTGCCAGTAGTATAGGGAGGCTCTCTGGGGCCAACGTCCTGACTTTC; CDR3 protein: CASSIGRLSGANVLTF
clone size: .; D gene: .; V gene: TRBV30; J gene: TRBJ2-2; CDR3 DNA: TGTGCCTGGAGTGTACAATCGACAGACTGGAACACCGGGGAGCTGTTTTTT; CDR3 protein: CAWSVQSTDWNTGELFF
clone size: .; D gene: .; V gene: TRBV4-3; J gene: TRBJ2-3; CDR3 DNA: TGCGCCAGCAGCCTGGCGGGACGACGGGCAGATACGCAGTATTTT; CDR3 protein: CASSLAGRRADTQYF
clone size: .; D gene: .; V gene: TRBV7-2; J gene: TRBJ1-1; CDR3 DNA: TGTGCCAGCAGCCCACAACAGGTCACTGAAGCTTTCTTT; CDR3 protein: CASSPQQVTEAFF
clone size: once; D gene: .; V gene: TRBV5-6; J gene: TRBJ1-1; CDR3 DNA: TGTGCCAGCAGCGAGAACGGGGGATACACTGAAGCTTTCTTT; CDR3 protein: CASSENGGYTEAFF
clone size: .; D gene: .; V gene: TRBV6-5; J gene: TRBJ2-7; CDR3 DNA: TGTGCCAGCAGGTCGAGTGCCGGGAGTCGGCACGAGCAGTACTTC; CDR3 protein: CASRSSAGSRHEQYF
clone size: .; D gene: .; V gene: TRBV4-1; J gene: TRBJ2-7; CDR3 DNA: TGCGCCAGCAGCCTGGGCCTCCCAGACCGGGACATCTCCTACGAGCAGTACTTC; CDR3 protein: CASSLGLPDRDISYEQYF
clone size: .; D gene: .; V gene: TRBV5-1; J gene: TRBJ2-7; CDR3 DNA: TGCGCCAGCAGCTTGGCCGGGGACAAGGGACGCGAGCAGTACTTC; CDR3 protein: CASSLAGDKGREQYF
clone size: .; D gene: .; V gene: TRBV6-1; J gene: TRBJ2-7; CDR3 DNA: TGTGCCAGCACCAGTAGCCCCGGGGACGAGCAGTACTTC; CDR3 protein: CASTSSPGDEQYF
clone size: once; D gene: TRBD2; V gene: TRBV7-2; J gene: TRBJ2-2; CDR3 DNA: TGTGCCAGCAGCCAAGGGCAGGGCGGGGGGCGCGGGGAGCTGTTTTTT; CDR3 protein: CASSQGQGGGRGELFF
clone size: .; D gene: TRBD2; V gene: TRBV9; J gene: TRBJ2-7; CDR3 DNA: TGTGCCAGCAGCCCGGGGACTAGCGAGCCCTACGAGCAGTACTTC; CDR3 protein: CASSPGTSEPYEQYF
clone size: .; D gene: .; V gene: TRBV28; J gene: TRBJ1-5; CDR3 DNA: TGTGCCAGCAGTGCCGCGGGGAGCAATCAGCCCCAGCATTTT; CDR3 protein: CASSAAGSNQPQHF
clone size: .; D gene: .; V gene: TRBV11-1; J gene: TRBJ2-1; CDR3 DNA: TGTGCCAGCAGCTTCCATACACAGGGATACAATGAGCAGTTCTTC; CDR3 protein: CASSFHTQGYNEQFF
clone size: once; D gene: .; V gene: TRBV19; J gene: TRBJ2-2; CDR3 DNA: TGTGCCAGTAGAAGTGAAAGGGGGAACACCGGGGAGCTGTTTTTT; CDR3 protein: CASRSERGNTGELFF
clone size: .; D gene: .; V gene: TRBV5-1; J gene: TRBJ1-3; CDR3 DNA: TGCGCCAGCAGCGAACAAGACTCTGGAAACACCATATATTTT; CDR3 protein: CASSEQDSGNTIYF